This T cell receptor beta chain is from a study of T cell repertoires in cytomegalovirus infection. Study-level information: Through public TCR beta signatures, both CMV infection and matching HLA type were indicated. Study-level results: The study identified carriers of CMV plus the relevant HLA from cumulative public TCR beta family frequency. In two of eight donors, the top clonotype was HLA-C-restricted CMV-specific.

Per germline, CDR1 SQVTM and CDR2 ANQGSEA. The V end lost 3 bases, the J end lost 4 bases, and 13 bases lay between the germline ends. This CDR3 contains 14 residues. As for this clonotype: Antigen: not known.

Each CDR3 protein is one row after TCRdb ran MiXCR on the reads. The repertoire holds about 230,000 distinct CDR3 sequences, with approximately 7% as singletons. The chain couples TRBV29-1 to TRBJ2-1; D call uncertain. The specimen sequenced was PBMCs. The source is a human donor in good health (CMV status not recorded). Some clones in this sample may be carry-over from other donors' samples. The CDR3 loop is CSVERTVTYNEQFF. The CDR3 DNA follows: TGCAGCGTTGAGAGAACAGTAACTTACAATGAGCAGTTCTTC.